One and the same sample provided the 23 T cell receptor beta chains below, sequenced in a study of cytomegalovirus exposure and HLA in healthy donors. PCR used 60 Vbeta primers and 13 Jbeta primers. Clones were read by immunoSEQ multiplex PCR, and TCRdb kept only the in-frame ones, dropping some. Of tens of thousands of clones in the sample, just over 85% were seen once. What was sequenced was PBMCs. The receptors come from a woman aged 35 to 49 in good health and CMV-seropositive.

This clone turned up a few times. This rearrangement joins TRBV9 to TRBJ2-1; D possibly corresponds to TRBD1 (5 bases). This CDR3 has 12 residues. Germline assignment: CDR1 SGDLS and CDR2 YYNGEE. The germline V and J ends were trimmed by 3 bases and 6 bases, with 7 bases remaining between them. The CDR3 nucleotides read TGTGCCAGCAGCGGGACAACCAATGAGCAGTTCTTC. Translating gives CASSGTTNEQFF. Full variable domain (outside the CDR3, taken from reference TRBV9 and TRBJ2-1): DSGVTQTPKHLITATGQRVTLRCSPRSGDLSVYWYQQSLDQGLQFLIQYYNGEERAKGNILERFSAQQFPDLHSELNLSSLELGDSALYFCASSGTTNEQFFGPGTRLTVL.

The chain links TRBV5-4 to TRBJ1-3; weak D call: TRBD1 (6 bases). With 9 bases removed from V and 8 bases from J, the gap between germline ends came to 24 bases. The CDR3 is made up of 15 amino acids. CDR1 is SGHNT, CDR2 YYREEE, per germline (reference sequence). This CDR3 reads CATSNRARGIDTIYF. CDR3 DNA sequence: TGTGCCACCTCCAACAGGGCCCGAGGAATAGACACCATATATTTT.

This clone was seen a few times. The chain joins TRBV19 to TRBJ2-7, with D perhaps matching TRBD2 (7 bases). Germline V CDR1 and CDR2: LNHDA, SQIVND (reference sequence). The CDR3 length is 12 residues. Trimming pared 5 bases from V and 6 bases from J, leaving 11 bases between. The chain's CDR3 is CASSEGGVEQYF. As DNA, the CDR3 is TGTGCCAGTAGTGAAGGGGGGGTCGAGCAGTACTTC.

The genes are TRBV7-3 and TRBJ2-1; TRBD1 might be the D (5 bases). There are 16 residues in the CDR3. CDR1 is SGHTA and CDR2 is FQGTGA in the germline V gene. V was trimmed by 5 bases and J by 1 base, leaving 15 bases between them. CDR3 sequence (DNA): TGTGCCAGCAGCCACAACTTAGGGGTATCCTACAATGAGCAGTTCTTC. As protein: CASSHNLGVSYNEQFF.

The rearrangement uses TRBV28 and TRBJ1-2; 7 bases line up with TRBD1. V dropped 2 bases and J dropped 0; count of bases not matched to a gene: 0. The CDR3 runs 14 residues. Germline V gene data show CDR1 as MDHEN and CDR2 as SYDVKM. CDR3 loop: CASSLTGANYGYTF. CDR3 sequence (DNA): TGTGCCAGCAGTTTAACAGGGGCTAACTATGGCTACACCTTC.

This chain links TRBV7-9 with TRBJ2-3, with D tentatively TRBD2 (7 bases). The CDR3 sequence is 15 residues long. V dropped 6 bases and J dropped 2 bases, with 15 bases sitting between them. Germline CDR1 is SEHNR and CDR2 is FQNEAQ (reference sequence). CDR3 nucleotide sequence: TGTGCCAGCAGATTGGACAGCGGGACCACAGATACGCAGTATTTT. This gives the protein CASRLDSGTTDTQYF.

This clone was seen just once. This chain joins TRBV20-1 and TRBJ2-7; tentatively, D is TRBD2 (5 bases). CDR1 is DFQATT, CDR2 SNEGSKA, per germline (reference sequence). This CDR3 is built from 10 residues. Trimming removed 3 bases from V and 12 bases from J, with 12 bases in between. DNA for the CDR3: TGCAGTGCTAGGAGGGTCGGAGTGTACTTC. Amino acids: CSARRVGVYF.

CDR3 nucleotides: TGCGCCAGCAGCCAAGATATAGCGGGGGGGCCTGGTGGGAACGAGCAGTACTTC. Encoded protein: CASSQDIAGGPGGNEQYF. The V gene is TRBV4-3, the J gene TRBJ2-7; 11 positions agree with TRBD2. This CDR3 is built from 18 residues. V was clipped by 0 bases and J by 5 bases; unmatched bases: 12. CDR1 LGHNA and CDR2 YSLEER come from the germline V gene.

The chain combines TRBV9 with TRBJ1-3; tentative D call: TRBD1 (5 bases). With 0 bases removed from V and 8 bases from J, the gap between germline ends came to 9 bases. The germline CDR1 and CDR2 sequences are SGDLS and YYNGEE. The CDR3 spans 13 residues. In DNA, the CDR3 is TGTGCCAGCAGCGTAGGCCAGGGTGACACCATATATTTT. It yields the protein CASSVGQGDTIYF. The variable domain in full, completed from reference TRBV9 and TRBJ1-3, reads DSGVTQTPKHLITATGQRVTLRCSPRSGDLSVYWYQQSLDQGLQFLIQYYNGEERAKGNILERFSAQQFPDLHSELNLSSLELGDSALYFCASSVGQGDTIYFGEGSWLTVV.

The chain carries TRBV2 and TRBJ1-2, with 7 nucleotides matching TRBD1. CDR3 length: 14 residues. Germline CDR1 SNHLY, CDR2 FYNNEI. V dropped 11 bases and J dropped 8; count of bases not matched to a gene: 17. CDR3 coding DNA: TGTGCCGCAGGGGGTGATAACCCGGGAAGAGGCTACACCTTC. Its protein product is CAAGGDNPGRGYTF.

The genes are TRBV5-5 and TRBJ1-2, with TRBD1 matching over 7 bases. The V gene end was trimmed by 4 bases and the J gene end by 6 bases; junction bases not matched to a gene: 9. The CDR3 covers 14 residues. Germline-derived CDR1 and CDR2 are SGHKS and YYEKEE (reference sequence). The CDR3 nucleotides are TGTGCCAGCAGCCGAGGGGGCGGCTCGGATGGCTACACCTTC. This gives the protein CASSRGGGSDGYTF.

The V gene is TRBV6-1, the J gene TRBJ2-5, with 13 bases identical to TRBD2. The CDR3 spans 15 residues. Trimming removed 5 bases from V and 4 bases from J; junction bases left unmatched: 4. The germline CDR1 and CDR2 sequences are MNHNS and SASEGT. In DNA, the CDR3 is TGTGCCAGCAGTAAACTAGCGGGGGGGGGAGAGACCCAGTACTTC. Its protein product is CASSKLAGGGETQYF.

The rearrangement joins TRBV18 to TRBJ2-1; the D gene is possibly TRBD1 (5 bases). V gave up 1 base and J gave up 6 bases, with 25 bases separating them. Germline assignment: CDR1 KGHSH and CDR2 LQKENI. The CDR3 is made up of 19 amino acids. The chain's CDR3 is CASSPRTLKWGLVPNEQFF. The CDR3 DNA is TGTGCCAGCTCACCACGGACACTAAAGTGGGGCCTAGTACCCAATGAGCAGTTCTTC. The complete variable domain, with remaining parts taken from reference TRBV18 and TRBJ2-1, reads NAGVMQNPRHLVRRRGQEARLRCSPMKGHSHVYWYRQLPEEGLKFMVYLQKENIIDESGMPKERFSAEFPKEGPSILRIQQVVRGDSAAYFCASSPRTLKWGLVPNEQFFGPGTRLTVL.

CDR3 amino acids: CASRLQGSDTQYF. CDR3 sequence (DNA): TGTGCCAGCAGGCTACAGGGGTCAGATACGCAGTATTTT. The V gene is TRBV6-6, the J gene TRBJ2-3, with 7 bases matching TRBD1. The germline CDR1 and CDR2 sequences are MNHNY and SVGAGI (reference sequence). The CDR3 totals 13 residues. With 6 bases clipped from V and 4 bases from J, the junction kept 4 bases outside the gene matches.

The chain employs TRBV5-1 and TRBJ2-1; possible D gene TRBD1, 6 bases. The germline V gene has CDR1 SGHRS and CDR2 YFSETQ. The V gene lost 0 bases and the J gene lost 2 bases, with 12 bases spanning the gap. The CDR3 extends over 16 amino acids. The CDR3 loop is CASSLAPGTPYNEQFF. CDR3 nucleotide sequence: TGCGCCAGCAGCTTGGCCCCAGGGACACCCTACAATGAGCAGTTCTTC.

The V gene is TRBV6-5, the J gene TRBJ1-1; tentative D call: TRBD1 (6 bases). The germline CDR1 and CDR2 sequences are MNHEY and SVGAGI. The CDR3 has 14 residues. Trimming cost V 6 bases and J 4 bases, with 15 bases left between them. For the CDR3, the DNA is TGTGCCAGCAGGGTCACAGGGTCAGGCACTGAAGCTTTCTTT. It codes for CASRVTGSGTEAFF.

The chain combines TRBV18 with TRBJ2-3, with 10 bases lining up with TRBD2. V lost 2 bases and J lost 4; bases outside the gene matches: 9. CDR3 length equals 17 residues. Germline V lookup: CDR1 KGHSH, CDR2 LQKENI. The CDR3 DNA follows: TGTGCCAGCTCACCAAGAGCGGGGGGGCCTAGTGCAGATACGCAGTATTTT. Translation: CASSPRAGGPSADTQYF.

The CDR3 is CASSYSPTGDTEAFF. The CDR3 DNA reads as TGTGCCAGCAGTTACTCGCCTACAGGGGACACTGAAGCTTTCTTT. The chain combines TRBV6-5 with TRBJ1-1, with 7 bases identical to TRBD1. Germline V gene sequence: CDR1 MNHEY, CDR2 SVGAGI. The V gene end was trimmed by 0 bases and the J gene end by 3 bases; junction bases not matched to a gene: 4. CDR3 size: 15 residues.

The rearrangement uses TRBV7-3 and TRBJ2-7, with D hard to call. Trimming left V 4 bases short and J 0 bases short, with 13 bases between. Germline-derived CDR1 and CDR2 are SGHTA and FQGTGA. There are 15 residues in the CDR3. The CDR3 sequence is CASSSGPSSSYEQYF. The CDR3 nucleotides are TGTGCCAGCAGCTCGGGTCCATCCTCCTCCTACGAGCAGTACTTC.

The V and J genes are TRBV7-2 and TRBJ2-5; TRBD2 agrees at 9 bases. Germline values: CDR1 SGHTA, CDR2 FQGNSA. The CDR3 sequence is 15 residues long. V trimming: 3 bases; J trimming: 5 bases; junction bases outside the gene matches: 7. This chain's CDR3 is CASSFQWAGGETQYF. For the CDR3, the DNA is TGTGCCAGCAGCTTCCAATGGGCGGGGGGGGAGACCCAGTACTTC. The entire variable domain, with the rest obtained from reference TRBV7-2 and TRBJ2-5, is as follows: GAGVSQSPSNKVTEKGKDVELRCDPISGHTALYWYRQSLGQGLEFLIYFQGNSAPDKSGLPSDRFSAERTGGSVSTLTIQRTQQEDSAVYLCASSFQWAGGETQYFGPGTRLLVL.

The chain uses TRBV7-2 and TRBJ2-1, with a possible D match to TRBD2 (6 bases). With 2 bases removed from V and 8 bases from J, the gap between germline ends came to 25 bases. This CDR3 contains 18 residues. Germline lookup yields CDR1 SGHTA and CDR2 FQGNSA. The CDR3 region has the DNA TGTGCCAGCAGCTTATATTTACTAGCTCAACACCCTAAGGATGAGCAGTTCTTC. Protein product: CASSLYLLAQHPKDEQFF.

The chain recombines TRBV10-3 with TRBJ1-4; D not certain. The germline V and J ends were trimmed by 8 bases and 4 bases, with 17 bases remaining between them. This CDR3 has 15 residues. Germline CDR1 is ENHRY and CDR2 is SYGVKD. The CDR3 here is CAIGSFGVGNEKLFF. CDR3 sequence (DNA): TGTGCCATCGGTTCGTTCGGTGTCGGTAATGAAAAACTGTTTTTT.

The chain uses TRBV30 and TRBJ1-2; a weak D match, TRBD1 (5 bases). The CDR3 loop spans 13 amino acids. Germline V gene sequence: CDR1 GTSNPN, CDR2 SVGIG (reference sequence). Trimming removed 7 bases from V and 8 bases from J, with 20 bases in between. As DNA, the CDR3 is TGTGCCTTGACTGACAGTAACGGGAGGGGCTACACCTTC. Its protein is CALTDSNGRGYTF. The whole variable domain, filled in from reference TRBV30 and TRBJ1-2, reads SQTIHQWPATLVQPVGSPLSLECTVEGTSNPNLYWYRQAAGRGLQLLFYSVGIGQISSEVPQNLSASRPQDRQFILSSKKLLLSDSGFYLCALTDSNGRGYTFGSGTRLTVV.